A selection of T cell receptor beta chains follows, all from one sample in a study of blood T cell repertoires in COVID-19. The repertoire was sequenced with immunoSEQ multiplex PCR; TCRdb's copy has only in-frame clones and lacks some. Counted here are a few hundred thousand clones, about 85% occurring once; the ten biggest clones make up less than 5%. The source material was peripheral blood. The receptors shown here come from a man aged 55 to 70 who had recovered from COVID-19. Each CDR3 is given with its conserved first and last residue. A D gene is named only where the DNA matches it firmly. The listing skips clone size in some rows; elsewhere it reads once, few, many or a size class.

J | D | size | V | CDR3 | DNA
TRBJ1-5 | TRBD1 | - | TRBV6-2/TRBV6-3 | CASSYPRGDRVPNQPQHF | TGTGCCAGCAGTTACCCCAGAGGTGACAGGGTACCTAATCAGCCCCAGCATTTT
TRBJ2-3 | - | - | TRBV11-2 | CASSLRVRADTQYF | TGTGCCAGCAGCCTCAGGGTCCGGGCAGATACGCAGTATTTT
TRBJ2-7 | - | - | TRBV14 | CASSHLDSRFGEQYF | TGTGCCAGCAGCCATTTAGACTCTCGATTCGGCGAGCAGTACTTC
TRBJ2-7 | TRBD1 | - | TRBV6-6 | CASSYSTGVGEQYF | TGTGCCAGCAGTTACTCGACAGGGGTTGGCGAGCAGTACTTC
TRBJ2-1 | - | few | TRBV9 | CASSVGGAGFNEQFF | TGTGCCAGCAGCGTTGGAGGGGCGGGATTCAATGAGCAGTTCTTC
TRBJ2-1 | TRBD2 | - | TRBV18 | CASSPTGGSSYNEQFF | TGTGCCAGCTCACCTACCGGGGGGAGCTCCTACAATGAGCAGTTCTTC
TRBJ1-2 | TRBD1 | few | TRBV5-4 | CASTTGQGYHGYTF | TGTGCCAGCACGACGGGACAGGGATACCATGGCTACACCTTC
TRBJ1-2 | - | - | TRBV29-1 | CSVEDLWQGNGYTF | TGCAGCGTTGAAGATCTTTGGCAGGGAAATGGCTACACCTTC
TRBJ1-2 | - | - | TRBV18 | CASSPGATPYGYTF | TGTGCCAGCTCACCAGGGGCGACACCCTATGGCTACACCTTC
TRBJ2-1 | - | once | TRBV5-1 | CASHLPPRNEQFF | TGCGCCAGCCACCTACCCCCGCGAAACGAGCAGTTCTTC
TRBJ2-2 | TRBD2 | - | TRBV6-4 | CASSRASGGTNTGELFF | TGTGCCAGCAGTCGGGCCAGCGGGGGCACGAACACCGGGGAGCTGTTTTTT
TRBJ1-6 | TRBD1 | - | TRBV7-6 | CASSPTGGFDSPLHF | TGTGCCAGCAGCCCAACAGGGGGCTTCGATTCACCCCTCCACTTT
TRBJ1-5 | - | - | TRBV25-1 | CASSVASHQPQHF | TGTGCCAGCAGTGTCGCCAGTCATCAGCCCCAGCATTTT
TRBJ2-1 | TRBD2 | - | TRBV3-1/TRBV3-2 | CASSLTSGGPEQFF | TGTGCCAGCAGCCTCACTAGCGGGGGGCCCGAGCAGTTCTTC
TRBJ2-7 | TRBD1 | - | TRBV27 | CASSGQGPYEQYF | TGTGCCAGCAGTGGACAGGGCCCCTACGAGCAGTACTTC
TRBJ1-2 | TRBD1 | few | TRBV3-1/TRBV3-2 | CASSQDWTGNYGYTF | TGTGCCAGCAGCCAAGATTGGACAGGGAACTATGGCTACACCTTC
TRBJ2-3 | - | - | TRBV20-1 | CSASIRGSSDTQYF | TGCAGTGCTAGTATCCGGGGTTCTTCAGATACGCAGTATTTT
TRBJ2-2 | TRBD1 | - | TRBV11-2 | CASSTLGGPDTGELFF | TGTGCCAGCAGCACCTTAGGGGGCCCAGACACCGGGGAGCTGTTTTTT
TRBJ1-2 | TRBD1 | - | TRBV5-1 | CASSAGTGYGYTF | TGCGCCAGCAGCGCCGGGACAGGATATGGCTACACCTTC
TRBJ1-2 | - | - | TRBV6-5 | CASSYMGATGYTF | TGTGCCAGCAGTTATATGGGGGCTACTGGCTACACCTTC
TRBJ2-3 | - | - | TRBV5-1 | CASSSRPLGYSTDTQYF | TGCGCCAGCAGTAGTCGTCCTCTGGGCTACAGCACAGATACGCAGTATTTT
TRBJ1-5 | - | - | TRBV6-6 | CASGRGSNQPQHF | TGTGCCAGCGGGCGGGGAAGCAATCAGCCCCAGCATTTT
TRBJ2-5 | TRBD2 | - | TRBV7-7 | CASSPKGGGASETQYF | TGTGCCAGCAGCCCCAAGGGCGGGGGGGCTTCAGAGACCCAGTACTTC
TRBJ2-1 | TRBD1 | - | TRBV19 | CASSDRGPGNEQFF | TGTGCCAGTAGTGACAGGGGGCCAGGCAATGAGCAGTTCTTC
TRBJ1-6 | - | - | TRBV7-8 | CASSPAGSNSPLHF | TGTGCCAGCAGCCCCGCAGGGTCGAATTCACCCCTCCACTTT
TRBJ2-5 | - | - | TRBV10-3 | CAIKGEIQETQYF | TGTGCCATCAAAGGGGAAATCCAAGAGACCCAGTACTTC
TRBJ1-1 | - | - | TRBV7-2 | CASSLLMANTEAFF | TGTGCCAGCAGCTTACTTATGGCGAACACTGAAGCTTTCTTT
TRBJ2-5 | TRBD2 | - | TRBV28 | CASQTGGAPQETQYF | TGTGCCAGCCAAACGGGGGGGGCCCCCCAAGAGACCCAGTACTTC
TRBJ1-6 | - | - | TRBV6-5 | CASRAEEHNSPLHF | TGTGCCAGCAGGGCAGAGGAGCATAATTCACCCCTCCACTTT
TRBJ2-1 | - | - | TRBV29-1 | CSVESDSSYNEQFF | TGCAGCGTTGAATCGGACAGCTCCTACAATGAGCAGTTCTTC
TRBJ1-5 | TRBD1 | - | TRBV29-1 | CSAGQGSQPQHF | TGCAGCGCCGGACAGGGGAGTCAGCCCCAGCATTTT
TRBJ2-1 | TRBD2 | - | TRBV13 | CASSTLAGETYNEQFF | TGTGCCAGCAGCACATTAGCGGGCGAGACGTACAATGAGCAGTTCTTC
TRBJ1-2 | TRBD1 | - | TRBV5-1 | CASSRPGQGKNGYTF | TGCGCCAGCAGCCGACCGGGACAGGGAAAGAATGGCTACACCTTC
TRBJ2-3 | - | few | TRBV5-6 | CASSLAPGDTQYF | TGTGCCAGCAGCTTGGCCCCGGGGGATACGCAGTATTTT
TRBJ1-3 | TRBD1 | - | TRBV6-6 | CASSPRWGQGAITGGNTIYF | TGTGCCAGCAGTCCTAGATGGGGACAGGGGGCAATAACGGGTGGAAACACCATATATTTT
TRBJ2-7 | TRBD1 | - | TRBV7-2 | CASSLALRIDRGFYEQYF | TGTGCCAGCAGCTTAGCGCTGAGAATAGACAGGGGGTTCTACGAGCAGTACTTC